A single TCR beta chain is shown here with its context. Its target is not known. The CDR3 is 13 amino acids. The junction had 4 bases not matched to a gene; V was cut back by 1 base and J by 10 bases. In germline, CDR1 is GTSNPN, CDR2 SVGIG (reference sequence). The data were obtained in a study of blood T cells in healthy people across ages. Study-level results: Roughly linearly, TCR beta diversity per million T cells fell as age increased. Estimates based on one million T cells were treated as lower bounds.

For the second PCR, which ran for 7 to 11 cycles, a sample-barcoded 5' primer and a J-beta primer mix were used. In TCRdb, the 5' RACE reads were re-called with MiXCR into one record per CDR3 protein. Of about a million distinct CDR3 sequences in the sample, 51% were seen once. The authors drew about 9.9 milliliters of peripheral blood from each donor. This chain connects TRBV30 to TRBJ2-1; TRBD2 agrees at 10 bases. The sample consisted of blood. The origin of this receptor is a woman aged 60-70 years in good health. The CDR3 DNA follows: TGTGCCTGGAGTGGGGGACTAGCGAGGGAGCAGTTCTTC. Translation gives CAWSGGLAREQFF.